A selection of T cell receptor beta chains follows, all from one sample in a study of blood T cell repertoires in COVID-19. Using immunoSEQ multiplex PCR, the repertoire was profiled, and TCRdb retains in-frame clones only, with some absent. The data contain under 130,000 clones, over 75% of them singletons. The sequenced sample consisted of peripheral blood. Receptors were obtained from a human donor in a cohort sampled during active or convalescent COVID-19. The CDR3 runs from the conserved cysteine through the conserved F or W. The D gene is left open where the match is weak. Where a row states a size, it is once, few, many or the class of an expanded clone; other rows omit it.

CDR3aa: CASSQGTGINSPLHF
CDR3nt: TGTGCCAGCAGCCAAGGGACGGGAATAAATTCACCCCTCCACTTT
abundance: -
j_gene: TRBJ1-6
v_gene: TRBV3-1/TRBV3-2
d_gene: -

CDR3aa: CASSPGGGEKLFF
CDR3nt: TGTGCCAGCAGCCCGGGGGGAGGTGAAAAACTGTTTTTT
abundance: once
j_gene: TRBJ1-4
v_gene: TRBV28
d_gene: -

CDR3aa: CASSQEAAKNIQYF
CDR3nt: TGTGCCAGCAGCCAAGAAGCAGCCAAAAACATTCAGTACTTC
abundance: -
j_gene: TRBJ2-4
v_gene: TRBV3-1/TRBV3-2
d_gene: -

CDR3aa: CASTGASGNTIYF
CDR3nt: TGTGCCAGCACTGGGGCATCTGGAAACACCATATATTTT
abundance: -
j_gene: TRBJ1-3
v_gene: TRBV28
d_gene: -

CDR3aa: CSAKRTGGYTF
CDR3nt: TGCAGTGCAAAACGGACAGGTGGCTACACCTTC
abundance: -
j_gene: TRBJ1-2
v_gene: TRBV20-1
d_gene: TRBD1

CDR3aa: CASSFGLNEHTYGYTF
CDR3nt: TGTGCCAGCAGCTTTGGTTTGAACGAGCATACCTATGGCTACACCTTC
abundance: few
j_gene: TRBJ1-2
v_gene: TRBV5-6
d_gene: -

CDR3aa: CASSFPGGGNGLNAEAFF
CDR3nt: TGTGCCAGCAGCTTTCCCGGGGGAGGGAATGGGTTAAACGCTGAAGCTTTCTTT
abundance: -
j_gene: TRBJ1-1
v_gene: TRBV11-3
d_gene: -

CDR3aa: CATSRVQVGEQYF
CDR3nt: TGTGCCACCAGCAGGGTACAGGTTGGCGAGCAGTACTTC
abundance: -
j_gene: TRBJ2-7
v_gene: TRBV15
d_gene: -

CDR3aa: CASRKEGGDEKLFF
CDR3nt: TGTGCCAGCAGGAAGGAGGGTGGGGATGAAAAACTGTTTTTT
abundance: -
j_gene: TRBJ1-4
v_gene: TRBV2
d_gene: -

CDR3aa: CATRDRVTDTQYF
CDR3nt: TGTGCCACCAGGGACAGGGTAACAGATACGCAGTATTTT
abundance: -
j_gene: TRBJ2-3
v_gene: TRBV24-1
d_gene: TRBD1

CDR3aa: CATSPLGGSETQYF
CDR3nt: TGTGCCACCTCCCCGTTGGGAGGATCAGAGACCCAGTACTTC
abundance: once
j_gene: TRBJ2-5
v_gene: TRBV24-1
d_gene: -

CDR3aa: CATSRGGSTGELFF
CDR3nt: TGTGCCACCAGCCGCGGGGGGTCCACCGGGGAGCTGTTTTTT
abundance: -
j_gene: TRBJ2-2
v_gene: TRBV15
d_gene: TRBD2

CDR3aa: CASSYSGQGGSPLHF
CDR3nt: TGTGCCAGCAGTTACTCCGGCCAGGGGGGTTCACCCCTCCACTTT
abundance: -
j_gene: TRBJ1-6
v_gene: TRBV6-5
d_gene: TRBD1

CDR3aa: CASSLGLAGFADTQYF
CDR3nt: TGTGCCAGCAGCTTGGGACTAGCGGGGTTCGCAGATACGCAGTATTTT
abundance: -
j_gene: TRBJ2-3
v_gene: TRBV7-3
d_gene: TRBD2

CDR3aa: CASSLAGLAGHGDTQYF
CDR3nt: TGCGCCAGCAGCTTGGCCGGACTAGCGGGGCATGGGGATACGCAGTATTTT
abundance: -
j_gene: TRBJ2-3
v_gene: TRBV5-1
d_gene: TRBD2

CDR3aa: CASSLHGTGPAAFF
CDR3nt: TGTGCCAGCAGCTTGCACGGGACAGGACCGGCAGCTTTCTTT
abundance: -
j_gene: TRBJ1-1
v_gene: TRBV7-9
d_gene: TRBD1

CDR3aa: CASRTGTGGFYEQYF
CDR3nt: TGCGCCAGCAGAACAGGGACAGGGGGTTTCTACGAGCAGTACTTC
abundance: -
j_gene: TRBJ2-7
v_gene: TRBV5-1
d_gene: TRBD1

CDR3aa: CASSSLDREYF
CDR3nt: TGTGCCAGCAGCAGCCTGGACAGGGAGTACTTC
abundance: few
j_gene: TRBJ2-7
v_gene: TRBV5-5
d_gene: TRBD1

CDR3aa: CASSQGDRARNTIYF
CDR3nt: TGTGCCAGCAGCCAAGGGGACAGGGCCAGAAACACCATATATTTT
abundance: -
j_gene: TRBJ1-3
v_gene: TRBV4-2
d_gene: TRBD1

CDR3aa: CASRETGFNEKLFF
CDR3nt: TGTGCCAGCAGGGAGACAGGGTTTAATGAAAAACTGTTTTTT
abundance: -
j_gene: TRBJ1-4
v_gene: TRBV2
d_gene: TRBD1

CDR3aa: CSVQGLNYGYTF
CDR3nt: TGCAGCGTTCAGGGGTTAAACTATGGCTACACCTTC
abundance: -
j_gene: TRBJ1-2
v_gene: TRBV29-1
d_gene: -

CDR3aa: CASSLARVSDTEAFF
CDR3nt: TGCGCCAGCAGCTTGGCGAGGGTATCGGACACTGAAGCTTTCTTT
abundance: -
j_gene: TRBJ1-1
v_gene: TRBV5-1
d_gene: -

CDR3aa: CASSQAGGLSGSPLHF
CDR3nt: TGTGCCAGCAGCCAAGCAGGGGGCCTCTCGGGTTCACCCCTCCACTTT
abundance: -
j_gene: TRBJ1-6
v_gene: TRBV3-1/TRBV3-2
d_gene: TRBD1

CDR3aa: CSVELNEKLFF
CDR3nt: TGCAGCGTTGAACTCAATGAAAAACTGTTTTTT
abundance: -
j_gene: TRBJ1-4
v_gene: TRBV29-1
d_gene: -

CDR3aa: CASSPTGPWAGNYGYTF
CDR3nt: TGTGCCAGCAGTCCCACCGGGCCATGGGCGGGTAACTATGGCTACACCTTC
abundance: -
j_gene: TRBJ1-2
v_gene: TRBV27
d_gene: -

CDR3aa: CASSSTGENYNEQFF
CDR3nt: TGTGCCAGCAGTTCGACAGGGGAAAATTACAATGAGCAGTTCTTC
abundance: -
j_gene: TRBJ2-1
v_gene: TRBV7-9
d_gene: TRBD1

CDR3aa: CASSQSESGRNSNYGYTF
CDR3nt: TGTGCCAGCAGCCAATCGGAGTCGGGAAGGAATTCTAACTATGGCTACACCTTC
abundance: -
j_gene: TRBJ1-2
v_gene: TRBV16
d_gene: -

CDR3aa: CASSRQGAAGANVLTF
CDR3nt: TGTGCCAGCAGCCGGCAGGGGGCTGCTGGGGCCAACGTCCTGACTTTC
abundance: -
j_gene: TRBJ2-6
v_gene: TRBV2
d_gene: TRBD1

CDR3aa: CASSVGQGAYQPQHF
CDR3nt: TGTGCCAGCAGCGTGGGACAGGGGGCCTATCAGCCCCAGCATTTT
abundance: -
j_gene: TRBJ1-5
v_gene: TRBV7-9
d_gene: TRBD1

CDR3aa: CASSWATENTEAFF
CDR3nt: TGTGCCAGCAGCTGGGCAACAGAGAACACTGAAGCTTTCTTT
abundance: -
j_gene: TRBJ1-1
v_gene: TRBV3-1/TRBV3-2
d_gene: -

CDR3aa: CASGQGNEKLFF
CDR3nt: TGTGCCAGCGGACAGGGGAATGAAAAACTGTTTTTT
abundance: -
j_gene: TRBJ1-4
v_gene: TRBV11-1
d_gene: TRBD1

CDR3aa: CASRAEQGTGEQYF
CDR3nt: TGTGCCAGCAGAGCCGAACAGGGAACGGGGGAGCAGTACTTC
abundance: -
j_gene: TRBJ2-7
v_gene: TRBV9
d_gene: -